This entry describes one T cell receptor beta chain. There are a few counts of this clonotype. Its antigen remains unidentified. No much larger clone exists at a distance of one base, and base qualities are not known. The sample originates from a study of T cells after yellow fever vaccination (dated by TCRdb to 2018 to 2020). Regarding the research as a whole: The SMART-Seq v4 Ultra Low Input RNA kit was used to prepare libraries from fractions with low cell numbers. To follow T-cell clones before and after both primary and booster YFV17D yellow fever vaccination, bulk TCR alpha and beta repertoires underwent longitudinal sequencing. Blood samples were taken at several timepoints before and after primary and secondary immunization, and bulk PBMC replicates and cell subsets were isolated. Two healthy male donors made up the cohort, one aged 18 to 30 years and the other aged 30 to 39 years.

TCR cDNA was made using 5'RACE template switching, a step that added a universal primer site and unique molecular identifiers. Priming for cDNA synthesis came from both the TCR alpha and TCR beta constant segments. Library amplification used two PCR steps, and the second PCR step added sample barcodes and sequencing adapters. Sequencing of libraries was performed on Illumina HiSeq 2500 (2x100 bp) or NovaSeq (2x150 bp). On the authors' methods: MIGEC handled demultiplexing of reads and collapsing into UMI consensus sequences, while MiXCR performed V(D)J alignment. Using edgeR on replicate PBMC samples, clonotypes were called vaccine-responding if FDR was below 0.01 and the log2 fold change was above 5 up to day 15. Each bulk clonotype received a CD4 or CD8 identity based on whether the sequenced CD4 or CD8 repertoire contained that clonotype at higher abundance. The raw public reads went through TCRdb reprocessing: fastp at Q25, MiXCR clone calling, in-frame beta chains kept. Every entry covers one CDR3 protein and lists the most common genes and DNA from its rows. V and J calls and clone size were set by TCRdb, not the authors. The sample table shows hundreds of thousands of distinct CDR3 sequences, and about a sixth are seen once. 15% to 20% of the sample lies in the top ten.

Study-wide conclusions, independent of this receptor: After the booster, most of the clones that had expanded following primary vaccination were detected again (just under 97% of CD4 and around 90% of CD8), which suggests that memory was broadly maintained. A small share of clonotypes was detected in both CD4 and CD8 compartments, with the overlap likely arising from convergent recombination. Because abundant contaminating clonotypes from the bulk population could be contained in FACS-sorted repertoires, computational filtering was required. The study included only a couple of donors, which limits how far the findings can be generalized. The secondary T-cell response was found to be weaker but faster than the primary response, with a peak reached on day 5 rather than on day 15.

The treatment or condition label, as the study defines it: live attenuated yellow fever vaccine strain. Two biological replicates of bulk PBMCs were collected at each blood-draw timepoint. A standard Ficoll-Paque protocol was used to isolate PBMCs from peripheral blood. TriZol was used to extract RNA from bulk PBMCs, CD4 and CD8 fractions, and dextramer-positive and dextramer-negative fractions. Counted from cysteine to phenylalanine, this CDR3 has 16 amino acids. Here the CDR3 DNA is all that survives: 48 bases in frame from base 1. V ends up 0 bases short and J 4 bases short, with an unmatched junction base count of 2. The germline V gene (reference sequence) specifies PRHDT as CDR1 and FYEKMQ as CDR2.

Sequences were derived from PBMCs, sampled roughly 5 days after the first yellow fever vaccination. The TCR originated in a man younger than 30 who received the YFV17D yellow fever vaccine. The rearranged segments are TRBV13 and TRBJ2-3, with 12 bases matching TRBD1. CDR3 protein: CASSLGGTGGPDTQYF. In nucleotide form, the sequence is TGTGCCAGCAGCTTAGGAGGGACAGGGGGCCCAGATACGCAGTATTTT.